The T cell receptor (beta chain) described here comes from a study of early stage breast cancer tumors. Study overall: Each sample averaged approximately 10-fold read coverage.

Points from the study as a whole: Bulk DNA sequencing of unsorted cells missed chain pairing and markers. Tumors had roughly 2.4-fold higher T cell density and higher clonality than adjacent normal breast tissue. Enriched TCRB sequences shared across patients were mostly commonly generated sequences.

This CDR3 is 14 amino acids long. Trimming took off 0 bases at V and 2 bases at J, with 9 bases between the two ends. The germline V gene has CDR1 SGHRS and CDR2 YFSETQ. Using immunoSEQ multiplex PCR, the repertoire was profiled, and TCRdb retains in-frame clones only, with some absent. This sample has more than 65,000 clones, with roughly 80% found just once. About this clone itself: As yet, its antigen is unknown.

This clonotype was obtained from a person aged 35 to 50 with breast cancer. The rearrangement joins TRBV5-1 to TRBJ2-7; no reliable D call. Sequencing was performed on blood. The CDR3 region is CASSLAASAYEQYF. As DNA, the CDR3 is TGCGCCAGCAGCTTGGCCGCGAGTGCCTACGAGCAGTACTTC.